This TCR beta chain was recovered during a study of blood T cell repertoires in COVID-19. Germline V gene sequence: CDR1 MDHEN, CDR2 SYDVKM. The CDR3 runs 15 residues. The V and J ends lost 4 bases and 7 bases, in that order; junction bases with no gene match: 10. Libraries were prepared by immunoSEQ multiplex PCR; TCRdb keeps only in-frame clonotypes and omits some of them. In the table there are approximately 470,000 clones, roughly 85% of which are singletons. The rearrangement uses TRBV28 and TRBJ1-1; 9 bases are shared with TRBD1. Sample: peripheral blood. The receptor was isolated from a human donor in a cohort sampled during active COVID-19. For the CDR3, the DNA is TGTGCCAGCAGTTACCCGGGACAGGGAACTCGTGAAGCTTTCTTT. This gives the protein CASSYPGQGTREAFF.